This T cell receptor (beta chain) is drawn from a study of beta chain features in type 1 diabetes. Study-wide findings and caveats: Across all four CD4+ subsets, people with type 1 diabetes showed modestly shorter TCRB CDR3s. A closer apparent resemblance between naive, central memory and Treg TCRB repertoires was seen in patients than in healthy donors.

This clone was seen a few times. Its antigen is unknown. Populations isolated by sorting all had purity greater than 95%. Expressed TCRB transcripts were sequenced, since all the RNA that had been isolated was reverse transcribed. Repertoires were generated with immunoSEQ multiplex PCR, while TCRdb's copy carries only in-frame clones and drops some. This sample yields 120,000 or so clones, of which roughly 17% are seen a single time; around 2.5% belongs to the top ten. Trimming left V 3 bases short and J 7 bases short, with 26 bases between. The CDR3 is 17 amino acids. The V gene's germline CDR1 is SGHRS and CDR2 YFSETQ.

The rearrangement links TRBV5-1 to TRBJ2-7; TRBD1 might be the D (6 bases). This clonotype originated in a man between 18 and 35 years old with type 1 diabetes. The sample comprised central memory CD4+ T cells from blood. CDR3 in DNA: TGCGCCAGCAGCTCAACAGGGCCCGACTGGCTTAGAGGTGAGCAGTACTTC. Translated, it gives CASSSTGPDWLRGEQYF.